This is a list of T cell receptor beta chains from one sample in a study of radiotherapy plus CTLA-4 blockade in lung cancer. The method was immunoSEQ multiplex PCR; TCRdb's version includes in-frame clones alone and lacks a portion of them. The sample has some 92,000 clones; around four fifths are singletons. The sample in question was peripheral blood, obtained from a patient treated with radiotherapy plus ipilimumab. The source of these receptors is a human donor with non-small cell lung cancer who had a partial response to radiotherapy plus ipilimumab. Each CDR3 is given with its conserved first and last residue. A D gene is named only where the DNA matches it firmly. Some rows have no size entry. The others give once, few or many, or a class for an expanded clone.

size: .
J: TRBJ2-7
V: TRBV5-1
D: TRBD2
CDR3: CASSLIREASYEQYF
DNA: TGCGCCAGCAGCTTGATCCGGGAGGCCTCCTACGAGCAGTACTTC

size: .
J: TRBJ1-3
V: TRBV19
D: .
CDR3: CASITGFSGNTIYF
DNA: TGTGCCAGTATCACAGGCTTCTCTGGAAACACCATATATTTT

size: .
J: TRBJ1-5
V: TRBV6-1
D: .
CDR3: CASRGGLNSNQPQHF
DNA: TGTGCCAGCAGGGGCGGACTGAATAGCAATCAGCCCCAGCATTTT

size: once
J: TRBJ2-3
V: TRBV5-1
D: .
CDR3: CASSPPGDTQYF
DNA: TGCGCCAGCAGCCCGCCGGGGGATACGCAGTATTTT

size: .
J: TRBJ2-5
V: TRBV5-1
D: TRBD2
CDR3: CASSLGPRGEGTQYF
DNA: TGCGCCAGCAGCTTGGGGCCCCGCGGGGAGGGGACCCAGTACTTC

size: .
J: TRBJ2-3
V: TRBV9
D: .
CDR3: CASSLSTDTQYF
DNA: TGTGCCAGCAGCTTAAGCACAGATACGCAGTATTTT

size: .
J: TRBJ2-1
V: TRBV21-1
D: .
CDR3: CASSNKREGRRNEQFF
DNA: TGTGCCAGCAGCAACAAGCGGGAGGGCCGTAGAAATGAGCAGTTCTTC

size: .
J: TRBJ1-2
V: TRBV6-5
D: .
CDR3: CASKRDLNYGYTF
DNA: TGTGCCAGCAAGAGGGATCTTAACTATGGCTACACCTTC

size: .
J: TRBJ2-7
V: TRBV30
D: .
CDR3: CAWSKWRGKSSYEQYF
DNA: TGTGCCTGGAGTAAATGGAGAGGGAAAAGCTCCTACGAGCAGTACTTC

size: .
J: TRBJ2-1
V: TRBV7-3
D: .
CDR3: CASSLRAGYNEQFF
DNA: TGTGCCAGCAGCTTAAGGGCTGGTTACAATGAGCAGTTCTTC

size: .
J: TRBJ1-3
V: TRBV28
D: .
CDR3: CASSPLKMAASSGNTIYF
DNA: TGTGCCAGCAGTCCCCTGAAGATGGCAGCGAGCTCTGGAAACACCATATATTTT